The source of this TCR beta chain is a study of blood T cell repertoires in COVID-19. Study-level background: Material from acute and convalescent COVID-19 was sourced from the United States, Italy and Spain. T cells, B-cell-depleted T cells, or PBMCs supplied cDNA or gDNA.

V lost 4 bases and J 3 bases, leaving 11 bases between the germline ends. From germline, CDR1 is LNHDA and CDR2 SQIVND (reference sequence). CDR3 length: 14 residues. Profiled with immunoSEQ multiplex PCR; TCRdb holds only in-frame clones, not every one. The sample has 80,000 to 95,000 clones, around 75% seen once; the top ten hold about 4%. The source is a woman aged 45 to 65 with acute or convalescent COVID-19. The chain carries TRBV19 and TRBJ2-3, with D perhaps TRBD2 (6 bases). Sequenced material: peripheral blood. CDR3 protein: CASSNKAGTDTQYF. CDR3 DNA: TGTGCCAGTAGTAACAAGGCGGGGACAGATACGCAGTATTTT. The entire variable domain, with the rest obtained from reference TRBV19 and TRBJ2-3, is as follows: DGGITQSPKYLFRKEGQNVTLSCEQNLNHDAMYWYRQDPGQGLRLIYYSQIVNDFQKGDIAEGYSVSREKKESFPLTVTSAQKNPTAFYLCASSNKAGTDTQYFGPGTRLTVL.